The 9 T cell receptor beta chains below all came from one sample that was sequenced in a study of persistence of HIV-infected CD4 T cells. The antigens for these receptors are not known. The immunoSEQ assay was version 4, run in survey mode. TCRdb's copy holds only in-frame clones and misses some; the assay was immunoSEQ multiplex PCR. The data hold fewer than 35,000 clones, with 75% to 85% observed a single time. Stimulation used 7.5 to 10 ug/mL lysate from CMV-infected fibroblasts. CD40L/CD69 double-negative CD45RO-high memory CD4+ T cells were collected. The sequencing used CD4+ T cells sorted from PBMCs after roughly 19-hour stimulation, collected from a patient who received antiretroviral therapy. The receptors were sampled from an adult man with HIV who was CMV-seropositive.

Only one count was recorded for this clone. The rearrangement joins TRBV6-5 to TRBJ2-7; unclear D gene. Trimming left V 8 bases short and J 3 bases short, with 8 bases between. From germline, CDR1 is MNHEY and CDR2 SVGAGI. This CDR3 contains 11 residues. The CDR3 sequence is CASGSYYEQYF. CDR3 coding DNA: TGTGCCAGCGGCAGCTACTACGAGCAGTACTTC.

CDR3 nucleotides: TGTGCCAGCAGCAGGGAGGTTGATAATTCACCCCTCCACTTT. It is translated as CASSREVDNSPLHF. The V and J genes are TRBV9 and TRBJ1-6; no definite D call. CDR3 length: 14 residues. The germline CDR1 and CDR2 sequences are SGDLS and YYNGEE. Trimming shortened V by 4 bases and J by 5 bases, and 10 bases separated the two germline ends. The full variable domain, with the rest looked up from reference TRBV9 and TRBJ1-6, is DSGVTQTPKHLITATGQRVTLRCSPRSGDLSVYWYQQSLDQGLQFLIQYYNGEERAKGNILERFSAQQFPDLHSELNLSSLELGDSALYFCASSREVDNSPLHFGNGTRLTVT.

The genes are TRBV6-5 and TRBJ1-1; tentatively, D is TRBD1 (5 bases). Per the germline V gene, CDR1 is MNHEY and CDR2 is SVGAGI. Trimming removed 6 bases from V and 3 bases from J, with 8 bases in between. The CDR3 extends over 12 amino acids. This chain's CDR3 is CASSLGDTEAFF. CDR3 nucleotide sequence: TGTGCCAGCAGCCTAGGGGACACTGAAGCTTTCTTT.

V and J are TRBV27 and TRBJ2-7, with 9 bases that match TRBD1. Germline V lookup: CDR1 MNHEY, CDR2 SMNVEV (reference sequence). V shed 2 bases, J shed 1 base, and the junction held 6 bases outside the gene matches. CDR3 size: 16 residues. The CDR3 here is CASSLQGGTGSYEQYF. CDR3 nucleotide sequence: TGTGCCAGCAGTTTACAGGGAGGGACAGGGTCCTACGAGCAGTACTTC.

This rearrangement joins TRBV7-3 to TRBJ1-1; possible D gene TRBD1, 5 bases. The CDR3 covers 17 residues. Trimming left V 3 bases short and J 7 bases short, with 24 bases between. The germline V gene has CDR1 SGHTA and CDR2 FQGTGA. The CDR3 DNA is TGTGCCAGCAGCTTCCAACCCGCGGGACCGAAGAACGGTGAAGCTTTCTTT. It codes for CASSFQPAGPKNGEAFF.

The chain couples TRBV5-6 to TRBJ1-6, with D perhaps TRBD1 (6 bases). Deletions cut 2 bases from V and 12 bases from J, with 18 bases between. This CDR3 has 15 amino acids. Per germline, CDR1 SGHDT and CDR2 YYEEEE. The CDR3 is CASSFSRGASKPLHF. In DNA, the CDR3 is TGTGCCAGCAGCTTTTCCCGGGGGGCTTCTAAACCCCTCCACTTT.

The V call is TRBV5-1, the J call TRBJ2-5; possible D gene TRBD1, 7 bases. The CDR3 covers 16 residues. Germline CDR1 and CDR2: SGHRS and YFSETQ. V was trimmed by 0 bases and J by 4 bases, leaving 16 bases between them. CDR3 residues: CASSLEGAGGAETQYF. The CDR3 region has the DNA TGCGCCAGCAGCTTGGAGGGGGCCGGGGGTGCAGAGACCCAGTACTTC.

The genes are TRBV30 and TRBJ2-7, with 11 bases that match TRBD1. Germline V lookup: CDR1 GTSNPN, CDR2 SVGIG (reference sequence). The CDR3 length is 15 residues. Trimming cost V 1 base and J 2 bases; bases outside gene matches: 4. DNA for the CDR3: TGTGCCTGGAGTGGTAAGGGACAGGGGGCCTACGAGCAGTACTTC. Residues: CAWSGKGQGAYEQYF.

J is TRBJ1-6 and V is TRBV6-6, with D tentatively TRBD1 (6 bases). Trimming removed 0 bases from V and 10 bases from J, with 13 bases in between. Germline CDR1 is MNHNY and CDR2 is SVGAGI (reference sequence). CDR3 size: 15 residues. CDR3 DNA sequence: TGTGCCAGCAGTTACTCCGGGGGGCGAGGATCACCCCTCCACTTT. Encoded protein: CASSYSGGRGSPLHF.